Listed here is a single T cell receptor (beta chain). Its antigen is still unknown. The record originates from a study of regulatory T cells in long-lasting Graves disease. Study-level information: Duration of antithyroid drug therapy among newly diagnosed Graves' patients was under 3 months. Study-level findings and limits: Gene preferences differed: TRBV28, TRBJ1-2, TRBJ2-5 in persistent cases.

The CDR3 has 15 residues. The germline V gene has CDR1 SGHVS and CDR2 FQNEAQ. V was shortened by 5 bases and J by 1 base, with 9 bases between the two germline ends. Time point meaning: newly diagnosed GD, antithyroid drugs for less than 3 months. RNA from PBMCs was the source of the TCR library. The peripheral blood volume drawn was 7 to 10 milliliters, and it was collected into EDTA tubes. Construction of the TCR beta libraries employed iRepertoire HTBI primers in conjunction with Arm-PCR of CDR3 regions. TCRdb used MiXCR to reprocess the multiplex PCR reads, holding one entry per CDR3 protein. The sample has under 450,000 distinct CDR3 sequences; roughly 15% are singletons. The same data also went into a second study, on T cells in Graves' hyperthyroidism and ophthalmopathy. From that study: HTBI primers were the set used in a first-round RT-PCR of the TCR CDR3.

Sequences were derived from peripheral blood mononuclear cells (PBMCs), sampled at new diagnosis, from a patient treated with antithyroid drugs. This sequence originates from a woman in her late teens or twenties with Graves disease. The chain has TRBV7-8 and TRBJ2-6, with D unresolved. For the CDR3, the DNA is TGTGCCAGCAGCGTACAACAGTCTGGGGCCAACGTCCTGACTTTC. Protein sequence: CASSVQQSGANVLTF.